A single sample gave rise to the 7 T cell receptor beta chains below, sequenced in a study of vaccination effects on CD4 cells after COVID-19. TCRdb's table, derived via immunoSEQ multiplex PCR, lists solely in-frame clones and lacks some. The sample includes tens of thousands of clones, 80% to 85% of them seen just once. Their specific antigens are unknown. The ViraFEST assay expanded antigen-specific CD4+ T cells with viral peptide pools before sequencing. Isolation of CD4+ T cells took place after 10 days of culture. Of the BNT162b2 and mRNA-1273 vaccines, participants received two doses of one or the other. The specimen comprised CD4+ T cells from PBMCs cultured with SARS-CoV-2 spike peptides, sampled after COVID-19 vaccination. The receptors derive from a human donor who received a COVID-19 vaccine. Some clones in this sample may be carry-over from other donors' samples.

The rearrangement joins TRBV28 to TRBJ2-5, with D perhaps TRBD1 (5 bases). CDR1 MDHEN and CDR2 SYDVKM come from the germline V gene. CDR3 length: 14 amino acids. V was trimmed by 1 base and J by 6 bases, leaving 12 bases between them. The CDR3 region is CASSLLGRAKTQYF. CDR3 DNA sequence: TGTGCCAGCAGTTTATTGGGCAGGGCGAAGACCCAGTACTTC.

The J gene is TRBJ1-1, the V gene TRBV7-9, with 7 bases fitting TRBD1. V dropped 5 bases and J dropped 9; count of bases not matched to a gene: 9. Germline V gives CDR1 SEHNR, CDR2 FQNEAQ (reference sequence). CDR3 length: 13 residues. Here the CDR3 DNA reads TGTGCCAGCAGCCAAGGACAGGCACTGAAAGCTTTCTTT. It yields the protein CASSQGQALKAFF.

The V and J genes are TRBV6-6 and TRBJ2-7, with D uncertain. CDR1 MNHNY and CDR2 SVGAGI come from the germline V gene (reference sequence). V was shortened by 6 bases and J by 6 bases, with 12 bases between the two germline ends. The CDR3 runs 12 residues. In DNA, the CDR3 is TGTGCCAGCAGGGAAGGTACGCGCGAGCAGTACGTC. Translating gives CASREGTREQYV.

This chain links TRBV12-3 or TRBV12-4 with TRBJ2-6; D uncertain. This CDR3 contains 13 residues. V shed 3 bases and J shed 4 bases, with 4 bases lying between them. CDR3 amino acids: CASSFAGANVLTF. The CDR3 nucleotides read TGTGCCAGCAGTTTCGCAGGGGCCAACGTCCTGACTTTC.

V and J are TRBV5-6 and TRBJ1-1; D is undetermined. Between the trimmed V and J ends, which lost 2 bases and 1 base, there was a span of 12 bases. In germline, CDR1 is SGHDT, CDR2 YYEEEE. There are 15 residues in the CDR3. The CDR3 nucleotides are TGTGCCAGCAGCTTCAGCGCGGCTGGGAACACTGAAGCTTTCTTT. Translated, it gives CASSFSAAGNTEAFF.

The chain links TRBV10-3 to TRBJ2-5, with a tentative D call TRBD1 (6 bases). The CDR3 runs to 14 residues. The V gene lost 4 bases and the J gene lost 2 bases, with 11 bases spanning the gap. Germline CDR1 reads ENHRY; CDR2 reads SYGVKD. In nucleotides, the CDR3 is TGTGCCATCAGTGGGCAGGACAGACAAGAGACCCAGTACTTC. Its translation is CAISGQDRQETQYF.

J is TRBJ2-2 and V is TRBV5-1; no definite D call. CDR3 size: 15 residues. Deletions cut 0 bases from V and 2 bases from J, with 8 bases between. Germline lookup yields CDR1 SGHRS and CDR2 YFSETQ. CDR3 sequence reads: CASSLVTLNTGELFF. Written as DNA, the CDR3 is TGCGCCAGCAGCTTGGTAACGTTAAACACCGGGGAGCTGTTTTTT.